This T cell receptor (beta chain) is drawn from a study of cytomegalovirus exposure and HLA in healthy donors. For this clone: What it recognizes is unknown.

Researchers ran the PCR with 60 Vbeta and 13 Jbeta primers. Produced via immunoSEQ multiplex PCR; TCRdb's table is partial and in-frame only. Of roughly 190,000 clones in the sample, roughly 87% are singletons; the top ten hold 1% to 1.4%. The V gene's germline CDR1 is MNHEY and CDR2 SMNVEV (reference sequence). The CDR3 is made up of 14 amino acids. Trimming pared 8 bases from V and 4 bases from J, leaving 15 bases between. Those who donated were healthy bone marrow donors. Overall study findings and caveats: Earlier analysis found most TCR beta V segments productive about 90% or about 30% of the time.

This TCR came from a boy aged 2-15 years in good health and CMV-seronegative. This chain links TRBV27 with TRBJ2-1, with D tentatively TRBD2 (6 bases). Input material: PBMCs. The CDR3 coding sequence is TGTGCCAGCGGAACTAGCCTTTCGTACAATGAGCAGTTCTTC. It is translated as CASGTSLSYNEQFF.